The clone carrying this T cell receptor beta chain was detected a few times. This sample was taken from a study of blood T cell repertoires in COVID-19. About the study: T cells, B-cell-depleted T cells, or PBMCs provided the cDNA or gDNA that served as material.

This table comes from immunoSEQ multiplex PCR, and its TCRdb copy is limited to in-frame clones, with some not included. The data contain 90,000 to 150,000 clones, about two thirds of them singletons. The CDR3 runs to 15 residues. V lost 2 bases and J 2 bases, leaving 10 bases between the germline ends. Germline CDR1 is MDHEN and CDR2 is SYDVKM. This clonotype originated in a human donor with acute or convalescent COVID-19. The donor label of this sample is uncertain. Material: peripheral blood. V gene TRBV28 combines with J gene TRBJ1-5; D might be TRBD1 (5 bases). The CDR3 region is CASSLAGGGNQPQHF. The DNA for the CDR3 is TGTGCCAGCAGTTTAGCCGGGGGAGGCAATCAGCCCCAGCATTTT. The full variable domain, completed using reference TRBV28 and TRBJ1-5, is DVKVTQSSRYLVKRTGEKVFLECVQDMDHENMFWYRQDPGLGLRLIYFSYDVKMKEKGDIPEGYSVSREKKERFSLILESASTNQTSMYLCASSLAGGGNQPQHFGDGTRLSIL.